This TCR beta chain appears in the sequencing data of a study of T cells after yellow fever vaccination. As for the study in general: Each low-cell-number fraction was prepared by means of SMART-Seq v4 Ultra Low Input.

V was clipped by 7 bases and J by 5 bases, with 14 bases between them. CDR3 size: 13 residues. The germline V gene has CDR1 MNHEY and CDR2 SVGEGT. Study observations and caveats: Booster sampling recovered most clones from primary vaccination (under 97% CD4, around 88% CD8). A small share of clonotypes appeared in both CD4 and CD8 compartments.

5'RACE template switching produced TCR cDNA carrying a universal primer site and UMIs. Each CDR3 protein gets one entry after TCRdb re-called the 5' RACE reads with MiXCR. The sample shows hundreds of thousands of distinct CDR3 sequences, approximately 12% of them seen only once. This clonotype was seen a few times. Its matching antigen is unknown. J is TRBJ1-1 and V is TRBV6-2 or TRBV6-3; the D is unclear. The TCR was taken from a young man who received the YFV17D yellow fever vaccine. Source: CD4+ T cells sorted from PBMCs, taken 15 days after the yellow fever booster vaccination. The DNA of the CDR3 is TGTGCCAGCACTCCGGGAGAGAGAACTGAAGCTTTCTTT. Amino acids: CASTPGERTEAFF.